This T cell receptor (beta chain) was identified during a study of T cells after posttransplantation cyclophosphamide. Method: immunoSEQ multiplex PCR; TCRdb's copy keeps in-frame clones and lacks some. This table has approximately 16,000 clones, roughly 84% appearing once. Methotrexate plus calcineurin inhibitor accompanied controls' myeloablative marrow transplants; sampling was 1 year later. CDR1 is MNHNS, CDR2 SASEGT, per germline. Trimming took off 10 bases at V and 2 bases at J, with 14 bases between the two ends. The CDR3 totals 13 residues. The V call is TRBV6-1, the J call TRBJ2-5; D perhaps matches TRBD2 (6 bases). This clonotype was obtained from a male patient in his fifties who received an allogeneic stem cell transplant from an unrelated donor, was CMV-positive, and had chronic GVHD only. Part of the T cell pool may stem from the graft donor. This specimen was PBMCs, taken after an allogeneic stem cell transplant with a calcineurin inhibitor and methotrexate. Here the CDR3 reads CAILGTDQETQYF. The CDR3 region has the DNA TGTGCCATTCTAGGGACTGATCAAGAGACCCAGTACTTC.